This T cell receptor beta chain was profiled in a study of blood T cell repertoires in COVID-19. Across the whole study: From the United States, Italy and Spain came samples of acute and convalescent COVID-19. T cells, B-cell-depleted T cells, or PBMCs supplied cDNA or gDNA.

This table comes from immunoSEQ multiplex PCR, and its TCRdb copy is limited to in-frame clones, with some not included. The sample lists some 210,000 clones; roughly 80% were seen once. In germline, CDR1 is MDHEN, CDR2 SYDVKM. This CDR3 has 13 residues. Trimming stripped 8 bases from V and 2 bases from J, with 10 bases between. This chain uses TRBV28 with TRBJ1-3; D is undetermined. This TCR derives from a human donor in a cohort sampled during active COVID-19. What was sequenced was peripheral blood. CDR3 protein: CASYGLPGNTIYF. The CDR3 nucleotides are TGTGCCAGCTATGGACTCCCTGGAAACACCATATATTTT.